This T cell receptor beta chain was documented in a study of T cell responses to AZD1222 COVID-19 vaccine. Both about-4-week and about-12-week second-dose recipients were combined. Using immunoSEQ multiplex PCR, the repertoire was profiled, and TCRdb retains in-frame clones only, with some absent. The sample has approximately 81,000 clones; around four fifths are singletons. Study-level points and caveats: Samples come after the peak T cell response, not at day 14. Donors in the cohort were predominantly white British and more often female, and clonal diversity was possibly underestimated. Only a handful of people who got AZD1222 tested seropositive at baseline.

Trimming left V 5 bases short and J 9 bases short, with 13 bases between. The germline CDR1 and CDR2 sequences are MDHEN and SYDVKM. The CDR3 length is 12 residues. As regards this clone: Its target is unknown.

The TCR sequence derives from an adult who received the AZD1222 COVID-19 vaccine. V is TRBV28 and J is TRBJ1-2; tentative D call: TRBD1 (6 bases). Material: peripheral blood, obtained 28 days after the second AZD1222 dose. The CDR3 region is CASSTYRASYTF. CDR3 nucleotides: TGTGCCAGCAGTACATACAGGGCTAGCTACACCTTC.